The 14 T cell receptor beta chains in this list originate from one sample, sequenced in a study of cytomegalovirus exposure and HLA in healthy donors. Primers for the PCR totalled 60 Vbeta and 13 Jbeta. TCRdb keeps only in-frame clones here, not all; method: immunoSEQ multiplex PCR. The table lists 200,000 to 250,000 clones, 80% to 90% of them singletons. Sequencing input: PBMCs. Receptors originate from a woman aged 18-35 years in good health and CMV-seronegative.

This sequence joins TRBV2 and TRBJ2-3, with a tentative D call TRBD1 (5 bases). V lost 2 bases and J lost 6, with 12 bases in between. The CDR3 sequence is 14 residues long. Germline CDR1 SNHLY, CDR2 FYNNEI. The chain's CDR3 is CASSEIGVVDTQYF. CDR3 nucleotide sequence: TGTGCCAGCAGTGAAATAGGGGTCGTGGATACGCAGTATTTT.

This chain joins TRBV11-2 and TRBJ2-2, with TRBD1 as a possible D gene (6 bases). Germline CDR1 is SGHAT and CDR2 is FQNNGV. V dropped 6 bases and J dropped 5 bases, with 13 bases sitting between them. The CDR3 runs to 14 residues. CDR3 in DNA: TGTGCCAGCAGGACAGGCACTCGTACCGGGGAGCTGTTTTTT. Translated: CASRTGTRTGELFF.

V and J are TRBV29-1 and TRBJ2-5, with D unresolved. V was cut by 4 bases and J by 5 bases, with 5 bases left in between. Germline CDR1 and CDR2: SQVTM and ANQGSEA. The length of the CDR3 is 10 residues. The chain's CDR3 is CSVGAETQYF. CDR3 bases: TGCAGCGTTGGAGCGGAGACCCAGTACTTC.

This chain connects TRBV5-1 to TRBJ2-5; TRBD1 aligns across 7 bases. In germline, CDR1 is SGHRS, CDR2 YFSETQ. After removal of 4 bases from V and 1 base from J, the junction contained 10 bases not matched to a gene. The CDR3 loop spans 16 amino acids. The CDR3 DNA is TGCGCCAGCAGCCATACAGGGGCGGGTGGCCAAGAGACCCAGTACTTC. This codes for CASSHTGAGGQETQYF.

The gene calls are TRBV4-3 and TRBJ2-3, with 13 bases identical to TRBD2. The V gene end was trimmed by 1 base and the J gene end by 4 bases; junction bases not matched to a gene: 11. This CDR3 contains 19 residues. CDR1 LGHNA and CDR2 YSLEER come from the germline V gene. The CDR3 is CASSQAGTSGGARADTQYF. The CDR3, as DNA: TGCGCCAGCAGCCAAGCGGGAACTAGCGGGGGGGCCCGGGCAGATACGCAGTATTTT.

The chain carries TRBV11-2 and TRBJ2-7; D is possibly TRBD2 (6 bases). CDR1 SGHAT and CDR2 FQNNGV come from the germline V gene. CDR3 length: 14 residues. V was shortened by 3 bases and J by 5 bases, with 14 bases between the two germline ends. The CDR3 sequence: CASSFGGKSNEQYF. DNA of the CDR3: TGTGCCAGCAGCTTCGGAGGGAAGTCCAACGAGCAGTACTTC. The variable domain in full, with the rest retrieved from reference TRBV11-2 and TRBJ2-7, is EAGVAQSPRYKIIEKRQSVAFWCNPISGHATLYWYQQILGQGPKLLIQFQNNGVVDDSQLPKDRFSAERLKGVDSTLKIQPAKLEDSAVYLCASSFGGKSNEQYFGPGTRLTVT.

V usage is TRBV7-9 and J usage is TRBJ2-7; tentatively, D is TRBD2 (6 bases). In germline, CDR1 is SEHNR, CDR2 FQNEAQ (reference sequence). V lost 1 base and J 0 bases, leaving 10 bases between the germline ends. The CDR3 has 15 residues. The CDR3 reads CASSLGRRDSYEQYF. DNA of the CDR3: TGTGCCAGCAGCTTAGGCAGGCGGGACTCCTACGAGCAGTACTTC.

The rearrangement links TRBV18 to TRBJ1-5; 7 nucleotides line up with TRBD1. The CDR3 has 15 amino acids. Germline CDR1 KGHSH, CDR2 LQKENI. Losses at the gene ends were 5 bases for V and 0 bases for J; bases not matched to a gene: 4. Here the CDR3 reads CASSSGGNSNQPQHF. The CDR3 region has the DNA TGTGCCAGCTCATCAGGGGGAAATAGCAATCAGCCCCAGCATTTT. Full variable domain (outside the CDR3, taken from reference TRBV18 and TRBJ1-5): NAGVMQNPRHLVRRRGQEARLRCSPMKGHSHVYWYRQLPEEGLKFMVYLQKENIIDESGMPKERFSAEFPKEGPSILRIQQVVRGDSAAYFCASSSGGNSNQPQHFGDGTRLSIL.

This chain uses TRBV27 with TRBJ1-5; D is unclear. Germline-derived CDR1 and CDR2 are MNHEY and SMNVEV (reference sequence). V lost 6 bases to trimming and J lost 6 bases, with 12 bases between them. The CDR3 totals 13 residues. CDR3 DNA sequence: TGTGCCAGCAGACCGAGAGCAGGTCAGCCCCAGCATTTT. It codes for CASRPRAGQPQHF.

The sample holds one count of this clone. This sequence joins TRBV5-6 and TRBJ1-1; 7 nucleotides line up with TRBD1. The germline V gene has CDR1 SGHDT and CDR2 YYEEEE. V lost 0 bases and J lost 2; bases outside the gene matches: 7. This CDR3 is built from 16 residues. CDR3 sequence (DNA): TGTGCCAGCAGCTTGGAGAAGGGGGCAATTAACACTGAAGCTTTCTTT. This sequence encodes CASSLEKGAINTEAFF. Together with reference TRBV5-6 and TRBJ1-1, the CDR3 gives the full variable domain: DAGVTQSPTHLIKTRGQQVTLRCSPKSGHDTVSWYQQALGQGPQFIFQYYEEEERQRGNFPDRFSGHQFPNYSSELNVNALLLGDSALYLCASSLEKGAINTEAFFGQGTRLTVV.

V is TRBV2 and J is TRBJ1-1, with a weak D call TRBD1 (6 bases). The CDR3 contains 14 residues. Germline V CDR1 and CDR2: SNHLY, FYNNEI. The V and J ends lost 6 bases and 4 bases respectively, with 15 bases between them. The CDR3, as DNA: TGTGCCAGCAGGGAACTAGGGACACTCACTGAAGCTTTCTTT. This codes for CASRELGTLTEAFF.

The J gene is TRBJ2-5, the V gene TRBV5-3; 8 bases agree with TRBD1. TRBV5-3 is flagged as an ORF with uncertain function. CDR3 length: 13 amino acids. V lost 7 bases, J lost 5 bases, and 7 bases stayed unmatched. The CDR3 spells CARAGGVQETQYF. Here the CDR3 DNA reads TGTGCCAGAGCAGGGGGCGTCCAGGAGACCCAGTACTTC.

The V gene is TRBV19, the J gene TRBJ1-1; D is unresolved. The CDR3 totals 16 residues. The germline CDR1 and CDR2 sequences are LNHDA and SQIVND (reference sequence). V was trimmed by 0 bases and J by 0 bases, leaving 11 bases between them. This CDR3 reads CASSIDPRGVNTEAFF. For the CDR3, the DNA is TGTGCCAGTAGTATAGATCCCCGGGGAGTGAACACTGAAGCTTTCTTT.

The J gene is TRBJ2-1, the V gene TRBV6-4, with 10 bases aligning to TRBD2. V lost 4 bases and J lost 4; bases outside the gene matches: 4. Germline V gives CDR1 MRHNA, CDR2 SNTAGT. The CDR3 is 15 residues long. The CDR3 loop reads CASSAGTSVYNEQFF. For the CDR3, the DNA is TGTGCCAGCAGTGCCGGGACTAGCGTTTACAATGAGCAGTTCTTC.